The clone carrying this TCR beta chain was counted at least ten times. Its antigen remains unknown. This sample is part of a study of human T cells and chemical hapten exposure. Time point here: pre-sensitization, week 0. Sample treatment: therapeutic diphenylcyclopropenone sensitization with weekly scalp DPC. Ahead of applying each patch test, blood was sampled. TCRdb independently ran MiXCR on the RACE reads; one entry per CDR3 protein. The data contain approximately 400,000 distinct CDR3 sequences, about 5.1% of them singletons. Study-level results: Relative to controls, expanded TCRs formed significantly more large CDR3 similarity clusters. TCRs exceeding 1 in 1000 frequency stayed unchanged with DPC sensitization. The study found that PT1 expanded TCR counts correlated positively with patch test score.

The receptor comes from a woman aged 45-65 years with alopecia areata. Some clones in this sample may be carry-over from other donors' samples. The sample in question was whole blood, obtained in connection with sensitization to the hapten diphenylcyclopropenone (DPC).

The CDR3 region is CASSWGLAGYEQYF. DNA for the CDR3: TGTGCCAGCAGTTGGGGACTAGCGGGCTACGAGCAGTACTTC. V and J are TRBV27 and TRBJ2-7, with 12 bases matching TRBD2. Per germline, CDR1 MNHEY and CDR2 SMNVEV (reference sequence). The CDR3 runs to 14 residues. V lost 4 bases and J lost 3; bases outside the gene matches: 1.